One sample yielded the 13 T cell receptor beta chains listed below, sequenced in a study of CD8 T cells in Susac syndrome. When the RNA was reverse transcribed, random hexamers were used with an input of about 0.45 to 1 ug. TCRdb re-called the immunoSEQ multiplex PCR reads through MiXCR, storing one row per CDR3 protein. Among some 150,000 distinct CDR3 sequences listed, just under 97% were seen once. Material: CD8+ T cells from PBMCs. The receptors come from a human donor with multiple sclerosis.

The DNA of the CDR3 is TGTGCCACCAGCAGGGGGACAAGGGTCCAGGGGGAAAAACTGTTTTTT. Encoded protein: CATSRGTRVQGEKLFF. V and J are TRBV15 and TRBJ1-4, with a possible D match to TRBD1 (6 bases). The germline V gene has CDR1 LNHNV and CDR2 YYDKDF (reference sequence). V dropped 3 bases and J dropped 8 bases, with 19 bases sitting between them. The CDR3 contains 16 residues.

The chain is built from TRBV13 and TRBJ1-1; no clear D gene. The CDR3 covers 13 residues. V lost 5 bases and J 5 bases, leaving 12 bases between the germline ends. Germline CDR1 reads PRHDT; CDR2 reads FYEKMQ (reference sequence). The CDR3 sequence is CASSVPSGTEAFF. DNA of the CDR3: TGTGCCAGCAGCGTCCCTTCGGGAACTGAAGCTTTCTTT.

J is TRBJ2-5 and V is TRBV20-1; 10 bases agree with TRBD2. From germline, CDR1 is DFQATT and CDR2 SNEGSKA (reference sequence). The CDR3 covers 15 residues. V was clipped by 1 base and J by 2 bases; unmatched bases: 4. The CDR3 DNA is TGCAGTGCTAGAGTTTTAGCGGGGGGTCAAGAGACCCAGTACTTC. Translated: CSARVLAGGQETQYF.

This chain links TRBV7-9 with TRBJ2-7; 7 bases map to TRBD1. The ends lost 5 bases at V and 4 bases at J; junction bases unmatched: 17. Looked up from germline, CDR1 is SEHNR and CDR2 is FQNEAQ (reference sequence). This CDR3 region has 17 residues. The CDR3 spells CASSPDGEGGIVYEQYF. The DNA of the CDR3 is TGTGCCAGCAGCCCCGACGGGGAAGGGGGCATCGTGTACGAGCAGTACTTC.

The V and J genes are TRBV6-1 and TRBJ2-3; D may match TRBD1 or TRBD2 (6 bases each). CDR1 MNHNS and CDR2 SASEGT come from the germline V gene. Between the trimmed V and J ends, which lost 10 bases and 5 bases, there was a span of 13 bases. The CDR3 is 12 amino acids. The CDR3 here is CAILQGGDTQYF. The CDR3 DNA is TGTGCCATCCTACAGGGAGGAGATACGCAGTATTTT.

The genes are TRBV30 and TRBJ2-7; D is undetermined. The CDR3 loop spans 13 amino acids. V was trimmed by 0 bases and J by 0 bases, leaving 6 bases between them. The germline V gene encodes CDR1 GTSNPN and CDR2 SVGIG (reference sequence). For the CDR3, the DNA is TGTGCCTGGAGTGTAGGGTACTCCTACGAGCAGTACTTC. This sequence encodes CAWSVGYSYEQYF. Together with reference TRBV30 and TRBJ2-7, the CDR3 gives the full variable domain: SQTIHQWPATLVQPVGSPLSLECTVEGTSNPNLYWYRQAAGRGLQLLFYSVGIGQISSEVPQNLSASRPQDRQFILSSKKLLLSDSGFYLCAWSVGYSYEQYFGPGTRLTVT.

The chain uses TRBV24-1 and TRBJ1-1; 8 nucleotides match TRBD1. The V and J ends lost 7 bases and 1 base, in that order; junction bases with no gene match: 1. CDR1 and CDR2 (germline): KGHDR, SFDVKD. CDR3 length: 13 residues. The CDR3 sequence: CATRGQENTEAFF. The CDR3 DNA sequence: TGTGCCACCAGGGGACAGGAGAACACTGAAGCTTTCTTT.

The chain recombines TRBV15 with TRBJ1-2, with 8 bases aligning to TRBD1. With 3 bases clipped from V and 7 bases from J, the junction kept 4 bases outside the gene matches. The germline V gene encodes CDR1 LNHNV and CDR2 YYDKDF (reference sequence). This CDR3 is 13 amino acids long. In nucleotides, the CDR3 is TGTGCCACCAGCAGGACAGGGGCAGGTGGCTACACCTTC. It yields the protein CATSRTGAGGYTF.

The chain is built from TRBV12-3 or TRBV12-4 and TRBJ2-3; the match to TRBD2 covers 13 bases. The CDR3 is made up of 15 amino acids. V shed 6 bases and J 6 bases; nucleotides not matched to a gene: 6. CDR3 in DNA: TGTGCCAGCAGCACCACTAGCGGGGGGGCGGATACGCAGTATTTT. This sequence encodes CASSTTSGGADTQYF.

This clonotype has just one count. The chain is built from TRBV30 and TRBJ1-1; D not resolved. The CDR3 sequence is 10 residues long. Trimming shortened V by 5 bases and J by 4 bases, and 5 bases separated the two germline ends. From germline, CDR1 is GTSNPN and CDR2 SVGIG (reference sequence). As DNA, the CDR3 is TGTGCCTGGGTGGGCACTGAAGCTTTCTTT. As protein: CAWVGTEAFF.

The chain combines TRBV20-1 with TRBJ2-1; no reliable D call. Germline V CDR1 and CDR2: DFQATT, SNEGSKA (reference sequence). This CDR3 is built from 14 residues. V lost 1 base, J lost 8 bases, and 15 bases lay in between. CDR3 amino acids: CSARVRPRSDEQFF. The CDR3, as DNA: TGCAGTGCTAGAGTCCGACCTAGGTCCGATGAGCAGTTCTTC.

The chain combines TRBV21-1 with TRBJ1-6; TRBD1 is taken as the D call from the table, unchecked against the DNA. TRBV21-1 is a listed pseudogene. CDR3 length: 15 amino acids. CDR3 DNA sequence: TGTGCCAGCAGCAAAGCGGGACAGGAAGATTCACCCCTCCACTTT. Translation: CASSKAGQEDSPLHF.

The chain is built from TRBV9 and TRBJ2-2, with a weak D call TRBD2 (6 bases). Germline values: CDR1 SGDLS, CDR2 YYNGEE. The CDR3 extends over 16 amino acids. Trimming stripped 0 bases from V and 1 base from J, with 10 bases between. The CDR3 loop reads CASSVDLAENTGELFF. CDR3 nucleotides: TGTGCCAGCAGCGTAGATTTAGCGGAGAACACCGGGGAGCTGTTTTTT. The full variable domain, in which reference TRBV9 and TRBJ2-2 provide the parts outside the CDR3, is DSGVTQTPKHLITATGQRVTLRCSPRSGDLSVYWYQQSLDQGLQFLIQYYNGEERAKGNILERFSAQQFPDLHSELNLSSLELGDSALYFCASSVDLAENTGELFFGEGSRLTVL.